The 32 T cell receptor beta chains reported below all come from one sample, sequenced in a study of blood T cell repertoires in COVID-19. Method: immunoSEQ multiplex PCR; TCRdb's copy keeps in-frame clones and lacks some. In the table there are roughly 200,000 clones, 85% of which are singletons. The source material was PBMCs or T cells enriched from blood (not recorded which). The receptors stem from a man between 40 and 49 years old who had recovered from COVID-19.

The chain recombines TRBV24-1 with TRBJ2-1; 12 bases match TRBD2. From germline, CDR1 is KGHDR and CDR2 SFDVKD. The CDR3 sequence is 13 residues long. V lost 11 bases, J lost 8 bases, and 6 bases stayed unmatched. The CDR3 sequence is CAIELAGGHEQFF. CDR3 in DNA: TGTGCCATCGAACTAGCGGGAGGCCATGAGCAGTTCTTC.

The rearrangement uses TRBV11-2 and TRBJ1-4; no reliable D call. Germline CDR1 reads SGHAT; CDR2 reads FQNNGV. This CDR3 contains 15 residues. Trimming removed 3 bases at V and 5 bases at J, with 13 bases between. CDR3 bases: TGTGCCAGCAGCTTGTCTGCCCGGGAAAATGAAAAACTGTTTTTT. As protein: CASSLSARENEKLFF.

The gene calls are TRBV30 and TRBJ2-1, with a tentative D call TRBD2 (7 bases). Trimming removed 5 bases at V and 6 bases at J, with 11 bases between. CDR1 GTSNPN and CDR2 SVGIG come from the germline V gene (reference sequence). The CDR3 covers 12 residues. CDR3 DNA sequence: TGTGCCTGGGGAGGGGGGGGCAATGAGCAGTTCTTC. It codes for CAWGGGGNEQFF.

The V and J genes are TRBV24-1 and TRBJ1-3, with no clear D. V was trimmed by 4 bases and J by 3 bases, leaving 12 bases between them. Germline lookup yields CDR1 KGHDR and CDR2 SFDVKD. CDR3 length: 15 residues. The CDR3 loop reads CATSERTAGGNTIYF. CDR3 sequence (DNA): TGTGCCACCAGTGAGAGGACTGCGGGTGGAAACACCATATATTTT.

This chain links TRBV4-1 with TRBJ2-7; the D gene is possibly TRBD2 (5 bases). V shed 5 bases and J shed 0 bases, with 14 bases lying between them. This CDR3 has 15 amino acids. Per the germline V gene, CDR1 is MGHRA and CDR2 is YSYEKL. The CDR3 DNA follows: TGCGCCAGCAGCTCATCGTCGGGAAACTCCTACGAGCAGTACTTC. It is translated as CASSSSSGNSYEQYF.

This chain uses TRBV20-1 with TRBJ2-2; D remains ambiguous. Germline CDR1 DFQATT, CDR2 SNEGSKA (reference sequence). V lost 8 bases to trimming and J lost 4 bases, with 8 bases between them. The CDR3 runs 11 residues. DNA of the CDR3: TGCAGTACTCACAGCACCGGGGAGCTGTTTTTT. This translates into CSTHSTGELFF.

With respect to this clone: The same CDR3 also results from other DNA sequences found in this sample. The chain links TRBV18 to TRBJ2-7; perhaps TRBD2 as D (5 bases). The CDR3 runs to 13 residues. Trimming cost V 5 bases and J 1 base, with 9 bases left between them. Per germline, CDR1 KGHSH and CDR2 LQKENI. The CDR3 bases are TGTGCCAGCTCATCGAGCGGTTCCTACGAGCAGTACTTC. It translates to CASSSSGSYEQYF.

The chain employs TRBV27 and TRBJ2-4; the D is unclear. Germline loops: CDR1 MNHEY, CDR2 SMNVEV (reference sequence). The CDR3 covers 18 residues. Trimming left V 2 bases short and J 3 bases short, with 20 bases between. CDR3 bases: TGTGCCAGCAGTTTAATGGCCGCCCCAACCATCGTCAAAAACATTCAGTACTTC. Protein: CASSLMAAPTIVKNIQYF.

This clone occurred a few times. The rearrangement uses TRBV29-1 and TRBJ1-5; 7 bases agree with TRBD1. With V trimmed by 6 bases and J by 1 base, 9 bases remained unmatched. The CDR3 spans 15 residues. Germline V CDR1 and CDR2: SQVTM, ANQGSEA. CDR3: CSVSDRDGSNQPQHF. The CDR3 DNA reads TGCAGCGTCAGTGACAGGGACGGAAGCAATCAGCCCCAGCATTTT.

The chain links TRBV29-1 to TRBJ2-7; 8 nucleotides align to TRBD1. Per the germline V gene, CDR1 is SQVTM and CDR2 is ANQGSEA. Losses at the gene ends were 4 bases for V and 7 bases for J; bases not matched to a gene: 6. CDR3 length: 12 amino acids. Written as DNA, the CDR3 is TGCAGCGTTGTCCAGGGGGCTACGGAGCAGTACTTC. It yields the protein CSVVQGATEQYF.

This clone was detected once. The chain recombines TRBV5-1 with TRBJ1-2; D is uncertain. Trimming took off 2 bases at V and 2 bases at J, with 13 bases between the two ends. Per germline, CDR1 SGHRS and CDR2 YFSETQ. CDR3 length: 15 amino acids. CDR3 sequence (DNA): TGCGCCAGCAGCTTCGTAGGGAGTACGAACTATGGCTACACCTTC. Its translation is CASSFVGSTNYGYTF.

This chain uses TRBV5-1 with TRBJ2-7, with 11 nucleotides matching TRBD2. V was pared by 0 bases and J by 5 bases, with 4 bases of the junction left unmatched. The germline V gene has CDR1 SGHRS and CDR2 YFSETQ. This CDR3 has 15 amino acids. DNA for the CDR3: TGCGCCAGCAGCTTGGTAGCGGGAGGGCGGAACGAGCAGTACTTC. Translated, it gives CASSLVAGGRNEQYF.

The chain has TRBV19 and TRBJ2-7, with D possibly TRBD2 on 5 matching bases. CDR3 size: 11 residues. CDR1 and CDR2 (germline): LNHDA, SQIVND (reference sequence). Trimming cost V 7 bases and J 5 bases, with 9 bases left between them. Here the CDR3 reads CASIEGDEQYF. DNA of the CDR3: TGTGCCAGTATTGAGGGTGACGAGCAGTACTTC.

The chain is built from TRBV5-1 and TRBJ1-4; D might be TRBD1 (5 bases). The CDR3 extends over 16 amino acids. The V and J ends lost 2 bases and 2 bases respectively, with 13 bases between them. Germline loops: CDR1 SGHRS, CDR2 YFSETQ. For the CDR3, the DNA is TGCGCCAGCAGCTTTGGGGGAGGGACCACTAATGAAAAACTGTTTTTT. Encoded protein: CASSFGGGTTNEKLFF.

A note on this clone: Its ends do not fully match the called genes, so a read error is possible. The sample carries other DNA sequences with the same CDR3. J is TRBJ2-3 and V is TRBV5-1; 7 nucleotides line up with TRBD2. CDR3 length equals 15 residues. The germline V gene encodes CDR1 SGHRS and CDR2 YFSETQ. CDR3 loop: CASSFSGTSTDTQYF. The CDR3 DNA reads as TGTGCCAGCAGCTTCAGCGGGACGAGCACAGATACGCAGTATTTT.

This sequence joins TRBV30 and TRBJ1-2, with a tentative D call TRBD1 (6 bases). The V gene's germline CDR1 is GTSNPN and CDR2 SVGIG (reference sequence). V was shortened by 1 base and J by 0 bases, with 15 bases between the two germline ends. This CDR3 comprises 16 residues. The CDR3 DNA sequence: TGTGCCTGGAGTGCCACCGGGACAAGTACTAACTATGGCTACACCTTC. This encodes CAWSATGTSTNYGYTF.

The chain couples TRBV14 to TRBJ1-1; D might be TRBD1 (6 bases). The CDR3 covers 15 residues. The germline V gene has CDR1 SGHDN and CDR2 FVKESK. Trimming took 4 bases from V and 1 from J, leaving 13 bases between them. CDR3 nucleotides: TGTGCCAGCAGCCCATACCGGACAGAGAACACTGAAGCTTTCTTT. It specifies CASSPYRTENTEAFF.

This rearrangement joins TRBV4-3 to TRBJ2-3, with TRBD1 matching 10 bases. Germline loops: CDR1 LGHNA, CDR2 YSLEER. V gave up 1 base and J gave up 11 bases; unmatched junction bases: 18. The CDR3 runs 18 residues. The CDR3 here is CASSQAAQTGQGNNRQYF. CDR3 nucleotides: TGCGCCAGCAGCCAAGCCGCCCAAACGGGACAGGGGAATAATAGGCAGTATTTT.

This chain joins TRBV27 and TRBJ1-3; possibly TRBD1 for D (6 bases). The CDR3 has 13 amino acids. Per the germline V gene, CDR1 is MNHEY and CDR2 is SMNVEV (reference sequence). V lost 8 bases and J 3 bases, leaving 11 bases between the germline ends. The CDR3 protein is CASLDRVGNTIYF. In DNA, the CDR3 is TGTGCCAGCCTGGACAGAGTTGGAAACACCATATATTTT.

The chain carries TRBV28 and TRBJ2-2; 12 bases align to TRBD2. This CDR3 has 15 residues. J was trimmed by 8 bases and V by 2 bases; bases with no gene match: 3. From germline, CDR1 is MDHEN and CDR2 SYDVKM. CDR3 loop: CASSLLAGGLGELFF. The CDR3 region has the DNA TGTGCCAGCAGTTTACTAGCGGGAGGGCTGGGGGAGCTGTTTTTT.

This chain joins TRBV4-1 and TRBJ2-7, with D possibly TRBD1 on 5 matching bases. Germline assignment: CDR1 MGHRA and CDR2 YSYEKL. The CDR3 length is 13 residues. V lost 5 bases, J lost 6 bases, and 14 bases lay in between. DNA of the CDR3: TGCGCCAGCAGCTTTGGGGCCAAGGGCGAGCAGTACTTC. Translation: CASSFGAKGEQYF.

The chain joins TRBV5-1 to TRBJ1-4; 7 nucleotides match TRBD1. Looked up from germline, CDR1 is SGHRS and CDR2 is YFSETQ. The V and J ends lost 4 bases and 10 bases, in that order; junction bases with no gene match: 10. The CDR3 contains 14 residues. The CDR3 nucleotides read TGCGCCAGCAGCCCGATCACAGGGGAAGGAAAACTGTTTTTT. This codes for CASSPITGEGKLFF.

The V and J genes are TRBV5-4 and TRBJ2-1; TRBD1 aligns across 10 bases. V trimming: 4 bases; J trimming: 3 bases; junction bases outside the gene matches: 4. Germline loops: CDR1 SGHNT, CDR2 YYREEE (reference sequence). This CDR3 has 15 residues. This chain's CDR3 is CASSPGQGNYNEQFF. CDR3 DNA sequence: TGTGCCAGCAGCCCGGGACAGGGGAACTACAATGAGCAGTTCTTC.

This clone was found once. V usage is TRBV5-1 and J usage is TRBJ1-3; no reliable D call. Germline CDR1 and CDR2: SGHRS and YFSETQ. V lost 0 bases and J lost 4, with 14 bases in between. CDR3 length: 16 amino acids. This CDR3 reads CASSLGGTTPGNTIYF. In nucleotides, the CDR3 is TGCGCCAGCAGCTTGGGTGGCACGACTCCCGGAAACACCATATATTTT.

The rearrangement joins TRBV24-1 to TRBJ1-2; D remains ambiguous. CDR3 length: 13 amino acids. The germline V and J ends were trimmed by 1 base and 4 bases, with 6 bases remaining between them. CDR1 is KGHDR and CDR2 is SFDVKD in the germline V gene. The chain's CDR3 is CATSDFGGYGYTF. The CDR3 DNA is TGTGCCACCAGTGATTTCGGCGGCTATGGCTACACCTTC.

This chain joins TRBV14 and TRBJ1-6; D gene uncertain. This CDR3 comprises 13 residues. Trimming pared 8 bases from V and 4 bases from J, leaving 9 bases between. CDR1 is SGHDN, CDR2 FVKESK, per germline. DNA for the CDR3: TGTGCCAGCTCTGGCAGATATAATTCACCCCTCCACTTT. It yields the protein CASSGRYNSPLHF.

This clone was seen just once. The gene calls are TRBV3-1 (or the pseudogene TRBV3-2) and TRBJ2-7, with 9 bases fitting TRBD2. From germline, CDR1 is LGHDT and CDR2 YNNKEL (reference sequence). The CDR3 runs to 18 residues. V shed 0 bases and J 3 bases; nucleotides not matched to a gene: 12. The CDR3 reads CASSQDSSGRPRRYEQYF. CDR3 sequence (DNA): TGTGCCAGCAGCCAAGATTCAAGCGGGAGGCCTCGACGCTACGAGCAGTACTTC.

The chain has TRBV11-2 and TRBJ1-4, with a tentative D call TRBD1 (5 bases). Germline CDR1 and CDR2: SGHAT and FQNNGV. Trimming removed 5 bases from V and 7 bases from J, with 14 bases in between. CDR3 length equals 14 residues. The CDR3 loop reads CASSPFTQAEKLFF. CDR3 DNA: TGTGCCAGCAGCCCGTTTACACAGGCTGAAAAACTGTTTTTT.

The genes are TRBV5-4 and TRBJ2-7, with 7 bases that match TRBD1. Trimming at V came to 5 bases and at J to 3 bases, leaving 11 bases not matched to a gene. In germline, CDR1 is SGHNT, CDR2 YYREEE (reference sequence). The CDR3 has 15 amino acids. CDR3 amino acids: CASSLDRALNYEQYF. The CDR3 region has the DNA TGTGCCAGCAGTCTCGACAGGGCCCTAAACTACGAGCAGTACTTC.

The gene calls are TRBV9 and TRBJ2-1; 8 positions agree with TRBD2. The CDR3 has 15 amino acids. Germline V gives CDR1 SGDLS, CDR2 YYNGEE. With V trimmed by 4 bases and J by 7 bases, 10 bases remained unmatched. Here the CDR3 DNA reads TGTGCCAGCAGCTCTCTGGGAGGCGGGGGGAATGAGCAGTTCTTC. It translates to CASSSLGGGGNEQFF.

The chain couples TRBV5-1 to TRBJ2-5; 9 nucleotides match TRBD2. Germline CDR1 is SGHRS and CDR2 is YFSETQ. V trimming: 2 bases; J trimming: 5 bases; junction bases outside the gene matches: 7. This CDR3 is built from 15 residues. CDR3 bases: TGCGCCAGCAGCTTCGTTAGCGGGAGCTCGGAGACCCAGTACTTC. It translates to CASSFVSGSSETQYF.

This chain links TRBV18 with TRBJ1-2, with D possibly being TRBD1 (6 bases). Per the germline V gene, CDR1 is KGHSH and CDR2 is LQKENI. V lost 5 bases and J 7 bases, leaving 44 bases between the germline ends. CDR3 size: 23 residues. CDR3 in amino acids: CASSTQTSVTGIGDIRKQPGYTF. The CDR3 DNA reads TGTGCCAGCTCAACCCAAACTTCTGTAACAGGGATCGGGGACATTCGGAAGCAGCCTGGCTACACCTTC.